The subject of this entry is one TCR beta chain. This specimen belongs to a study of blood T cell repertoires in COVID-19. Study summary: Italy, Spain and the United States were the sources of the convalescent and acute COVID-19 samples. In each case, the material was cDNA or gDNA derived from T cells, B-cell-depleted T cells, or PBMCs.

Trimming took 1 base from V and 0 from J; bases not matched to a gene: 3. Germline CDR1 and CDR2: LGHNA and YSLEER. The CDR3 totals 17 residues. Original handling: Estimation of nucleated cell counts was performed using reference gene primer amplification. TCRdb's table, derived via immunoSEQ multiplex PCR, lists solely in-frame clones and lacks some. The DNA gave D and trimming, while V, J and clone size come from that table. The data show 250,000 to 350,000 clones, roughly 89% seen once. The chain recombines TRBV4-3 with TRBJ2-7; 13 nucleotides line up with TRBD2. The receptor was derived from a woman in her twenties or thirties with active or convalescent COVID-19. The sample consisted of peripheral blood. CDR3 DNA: TGCGCCAGCAGCCAAGGGACTAGCGGGGGAATCTCCTACGAGCAGTACTTC. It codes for CASSQGTSGGISYEQYF.